One and the same sample provided the 24 T cell receptor beta chains below, sequenced in a study of human T cells and chemical hapten exposure. Time point given: pre-sensitization, week 0. The treatment is: therapeutic diphenylcyclopropenone sensitization with weekly scalp DPC. One entry per CDR3 protein results from TCRdb running MiXCR on the RACE reads. The sample has roughly 38,000 distinct CDR3 sequences; 6% to 9.5% are singletons. The source was whole blood, collected in connection with sensitization to the hapten diphenylcyclopropenone (DPC). The receptors originated from a woman between 45 and 65 years old with alopecia areata. Some clones in this sample may be carry-over from other donors' samples.

The rearrangement links TRBV7-6 to TRBJ2-7; possibly TRBD2 for D (6 bases). The CDR3 spans 15 residues. V was pared by 5 bases and J by 0 bases, with 14 bases between. Germline V gene lookup returns CDR1 SGHVS and CDR2 FNYEAQ. The CDR3 DNA is TGTGCCAGCAGCCCGGGGGACCGCATCTCCTACGAGCAGTACTTC. This encodes CASSPGDRISYEQYF.

This clonotype was observed at least ten times. V gene TRBV2 combines with J gene TRBJ2-1; TRBD2 matches 9 bases. The V segment lost 1 base and the J segment 6 bases; nucleotides outside the gene matches: 7. Per the germline V gene, CDR1 is SNHLY and CDR2 is FYNNEI. The CDR3 extends over 16 amino acids. This CDR3 reads CASSEVRLAVFNEQFF. The DNA for the CDR3 is TGTGCCAGCAGTGAAGTTAGACTAGCGGTATTCAATGAGCAGTTCTTC.

DNA for the CDR3: TGTGCCACCAGTGCGTTGGGGGAGACCCAGTACTTC. This codes for CATSALGETQYF. The rearrangement joins TRBV24-1 to TRBJ2-5; no definite D call. Germline V gene lookup returns CDR1 KGHDR and CDR2 SFDVKD. This CDR3 has 12 residues. V was clipped by 5 bases and J by 5 bases, with 8 bases between them.

V usage is TRBV28 and J usage is TRBJ2-3, with no clear D. The CDR3 contains 12 residues. Germline V CDR1 and CDR2: MDHEN, SYDVKM. The V end lost 6 bases, the J end lost 3 bases, and 7 bases lay between the germline ends. Here the CDR3 reads CASRTLTDTQYF. The CDR3 coding sequence is TGTGCCAGCAGGACGTTGACAGATACGCAGTATTTT.

This clonotype was seen ten or more times. The chain combines TRBV7-3 with TRBJ1-6; D is uncertain. V was clipped by 6 bases and J by 0 bases, with 27 bases between them. This CDR3 comprises 21 residues. In germline, CDR1 is SGHTA, CDR2 FQGTGA. In DNA form, the CDR3 reads TGTGCCAGCAGACATAACCACCCGGTGGGCTCTCCGAGCTCCTATAATTCACCCCTCCACTTT. It yields the protein CASRHNHPVGSPSSYNSPLHF.

V usage is TRBV7-2 and J usage is TRBJ1-5; possibly TRBD1 for D (6 bases). CDR1 SGHTA and CDR2 FQGNSA come from the germline V gene. V gave up 5 bases and J gave up 0 bases, with 11 bases separating them. This CDR3 is 15 amino acids long. CDR3 DNA sequence: TGTGCCAGCAGCCAAGACAGGAATAGCAATCAGCCCCAGCATTTT. Translating gives CASSQDRNSNQPQHF.

This clonotype turned up a few times. J is TRBJ2-7 and V is TRBV25-1; D could derive from TRBD1 or TRBD2 (5 bases each). Germline assignment: CDR1 MGHDK and CDR2 SYGVNS. The CDR3 length is 16 residues. V was pared by 3 bases and J by 0 bases, with 15 bases between. CDR3 nucleotides: TGTGCCAGCAGTGAGCCCGGGACGGTTAGCTCCTACGAGCAGTACTTC. It encodes CASSEPGTVSSYEQYF.

This clonotype was detected only a few times. This rearrangement joins TRBV6-6 to TRBJ1-5; D uncertain. Trimming removed 11 bases at V and 3 bases at J, with 20 bases between. Looked up from germline, CDR1 is MNHNY and CDR2 is SVGAGI (reference sequence). The CDR3 contains 15 residues. CDR3 nucleotide sequence: TGTGCCCACAGCCGGGGTAGGGAGGTCAATCAGCCCCAGCATTTT. Translation gives CAHSRGREVNQPQHF.

In this sample, this clonotype turned up a few times. The genes are TRBV20-1 and TRBJ2-5; TRBD2 matches at 13 bases. Per germline, CDR1 DFQATT and CDR2 SNEGSKA (reference sequence). The CDR3 spans 15 residues. With V trimmed by 5 bases and J by 4 bases, 7 bases remained unmatched. The CDR3 loop reads CSAQRTSGSLETQYF. CDR3 bases: TGCAGTGCTCAAAGGACTAGCGGGAGTTTAGAGACCCAGTACTTC.

The sample holds many counts of this clonotype. The chain combines TRBV18 with TRBJ2-5; D gene unclear. CDR1 and CDR2 (germline): KGHSH, LQKENI. This CDR3 has 12 amino acids. V was cut by 3 bases and J by 0 bases, with 2 bases left in between. CDR3 nucleotide sequence: TGTGCCAGCTCACCGTACCAAGAGACCCAGTACTTC. It translates to CASSPYQETQYF.

This clonotype has a count of ten or more. This sequence joins TRBV7-2 and TRBJ2-1; perhaps TRBD1 as D (5 bases). The CDR3 sequence is 14 residues long. Germline V gene sequence: CDR1 SGHTA, CDR2 FQGNSA. V shed 0 bases and J shed 5 bases, with 8 bases lying between them. The chain's CDR3 is CASSLAGHNNEQFF. The DNA for the CDR3 is TGTGCCAGCAGCTTAGCGGGGCACAACAATGAGCAGTTCTTC.

By frequency in the sample, this clonotype is medium-sized. For the CDR3, the DNA is TGCGCCAGCAGACGGACAGGGGACGAGCAGTACTTC. It specifies CASRRTGDEQYF. The rearrangement joins TRBV5-1 to TRBJ2-7; TRBD1 agrees at 9 bases. The CDR3 consists of 12 residues. The V gene end was trimmed by 5 bases and the J gene end by 5 bases; junction bases not matched to a gene: 2. The germline CDR1 and CDR2 sequences are SGHRS and YFSETQ.

This clonotype was seen repeatedly, ten times or more. J is TRBJ1-1 and V is TRBV6-6; D uncertain. The CDR3 runs to 11 residues. Deletions cut 8 bases from V and 1 base from J, with 5 bases between. Germline CDR1 reads MNHNY; CDR2 reads SVGAGI (reference sequence). The CDR3 region is CASEGNTEAFF. The CDR3 region has the DNA TGTGCCAGCGAGGGGAACACTGAAGCTTTCTTT.

This clonotype showed up just a few times. The J gene is TRBJ1-5, the V gene TRBV4-3; D call uncertain. Per germline, CDR1 LGHNA and CDR2 YSLEER. The CDR3 loop spans 13 amino acids. The ends were cut back, 1 base at V and 6 bases at J, with 7 bases in the middle. The CDR3 loop is CASSQVAGQPQHF. CDR3 DNA: TGCGCCAGCAGCCAAGTCGCTGGTCAGCCCCAGCATTTT.

This clonotype has more than one count but fewer than ten. V gene TRBV11-1 combines with J gene TRBJ1-5; D not certain. Trimming took 5 bases from V and 3 from J, leaving 11 bases between them. Germline V gives CDR1 SGHAT, CDR2 FQDESV (reference sequence). This CDR3 has 14 amino acids. CDR3 sequence (DNA): TGTGCCAGCAGCAAGGAAGGGCCCAATCAGCCCCAGCATTTT. Its translation: CASSKEGPNQPQHF.

This sequence joins TRBV29-1 and TRBJ2-2; TRBD1 or TRBD2 may be the D gene (5 bases each). CDR1 and CDR2 from the germline V gene are SQVTM and ANQGSEA. The V gene lost 4 bases and the J gene lost 2 bases, with 17 bases spanning the gap. This CDR3 spans 16 amino acids. The CDR3: CSVVFWDALNTGELFF. In DNA, the CDR3 is TGCAGCGTTGTTTTCTGGGACGCCCTCAACACCGGGGAGCTGTTTTTT.

This clonotype was seen repeatedly, ten times or more. The chain carries TRBV25-1 and TRBJ2-7; D ambiguous. Germline-derived CDR1 and CDR2 are MGHDK and SYGVNS. The V and J ends lost 4 bases and 0 bases respectively, with 13 bases between them. This CDR3 contains 15 residues. CDR3 amino acids: CASSGARTSSYEQYF. CDR3 nucleotides: TGTGCCAGCAGTGGGGCGAGGACCAGCTCCTACGAGCAGTACTTC.

This clonotype was recorded a few times. The rearrangement links TRBV7-2 to TRBJ2-5, with D perhaps matching TRBD2 (6 bases). With 5 bases removed from V and 5 bases from J, the gap between germline ends came to 18 bases. In germline, CDR1 is SGHTA, CDR2 FQGNSA. CDR3 length equals 15 residues. The CDR3 spells CASSPPRWLAETQYF. Written as DNA, the CDR3 is TGTGCCAGCAGCCCCCCCCGATGGCTAGCGGAGACCCAGTACTTC.

This clonotype was detected only a few times. The rearrangement joins TRBV3-1 to TRBJ2-7, with unresolved D. From germline, CDR1 is LGHDT and CDR2 YNNKEL (reference sequence). The CDR3 sequence is 12 residues long. V lost 4 bases and J lost 4, with 8 bases in between. The CDR3 region is CASSPRGYEQYF. CDR3 DNA sequence: TGTGCCAGCAGCCCGCGTGGGTACGAGCAGTACTTC.

The gene calls are TRBV29-1 and TRBJ2-5, with a possible D match to TRBD1 (6 bases). Trimming cost V 7 bases and J 5 bases, with 11 bases left between them. The germline V gene encodes CDR1 SQVTM and CDR2 ANQGSEA. The CDR3 has 11 residues. CDR3 amino acids: CSARQGETQYF. The CDR3 nucleotides are TGCAGCGCCCGTCAGGGGGAGACCCAGTACTTC. The full variable domain, in which reference TRBV29-1 and TRBJ2-5 provide the parts outside the CDR3, is SAVISQKPSRDICQRGTSLTIQCQVDSQVTMMFWYRQQPGQSLTLIATANQGSEATYESGFVIDKFPISRPNLTFSTLTVSNMSPEDSSIYLCSARQGETQYFGPGTRLLVL.

This clonotype was observed a handful of times. This chain uses TRBV7-2 with TRBJ1-1; a weak D match, TRBD1 (6 bases). Per germline, CDR1 SGHTA and CDR2 FQGNSA. V was shortened by 5 bases and J by 1 base, with 11 bases between the two germline ends. The CDR3 has 14 amino acids. The CDR3 is CASSQQGQNTEAFF. CDR3 coding DNA: TGTGCCAGCAGCCAACAGGGACAGAACACTGAAGCTTTCTTT.

This clonotype came up many times. The chain couples TRBV27 to TRBJ2-7; a weak D match, TRBD2 (5 bases). Trimming shortened V by 4 bases and J by 4 bases, and 17 bases separated the two germline ends. The CDR3 has 15 amino acids. Per the germline V gene, CDR1 is MNHEY and CDR2 is SMNVEV (reference sequence). DNA for the CDR3: TGTGCCAGCAGTTCCATCCGGCTGTCGGGGTACGAGCAGTACTTC. Translation: CASSSIRLSGYEQYF.

This clonotype was counted at least ten times. The genes are TRBV18 and TRBJ1-1; D uncertain. Trimming took off 2 bases at V and 0 bases at J, with 10 bases between the two ends. Germline-derived CDR1 and CDR2 are KGHSH and LQKENI. The CDR3 runs 15 residues. CDR3 in amino acids: CASSPKVSMNTEAFF. As DNA, the CDR3 is TGTGCCAGCTCACCAAAGGTTTCCATGAACACTGAAGCTTTCTTT. Supplemented by reference TRBV18 and TRBJ1-1, the full variable domain reads NAGVMQNPRHLVRRRGQEARLRCSPMKGHSHVYWYRQLPEEGLKFMVYLQKENIIDESGMPKERFSAEFPKEGPSILRIQQVVRGDSAAYFCASSPKVSMNTEAFFGQGTRLTVV.

The genes are TRBV28 and TRBJ2-3; 9 bases are a match to TRBD2. Germline CDR1 reads MDHEN; CDR2 reads SYDVKM. This CDR3 is 16 amino acids long. The V gene end was trimmed by 5 bases and the J gene end by 6 bases; junction bases not matched to a gene: 12. The CDR3 loop is CASSPLLAGKGDTQYF. In DNA, the CDR3 is TGTGCCAGCAGTCCACTCCTAGCGGGAAAAGGGGATACGCAGTATTTT.